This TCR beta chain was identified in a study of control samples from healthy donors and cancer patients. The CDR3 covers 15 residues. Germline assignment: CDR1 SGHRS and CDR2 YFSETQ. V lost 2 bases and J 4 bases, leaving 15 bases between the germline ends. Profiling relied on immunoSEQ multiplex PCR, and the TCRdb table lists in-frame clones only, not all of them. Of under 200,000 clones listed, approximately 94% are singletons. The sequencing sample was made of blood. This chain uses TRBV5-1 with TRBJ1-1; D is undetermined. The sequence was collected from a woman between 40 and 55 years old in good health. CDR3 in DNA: TGCGCCAGCAGCTTTCAAGGGATTGGTGGCACTGAAGCTTTCTTT. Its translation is CASSFQGIGGTEAFF.